This T cell receptor beta chain was identified during a study of T cell changes during pregnancy in multiple sclerosis. TCRdb's copy holds only in-frame clones and misses some; the assay was immunoSEQ multiplex PCR. The sample includes 90,000 to 130,000 clones, 90% to 95% seen only once; the top ten take 1.5%. The germline CDR1 and CDR2 sequences are SGHDN and FVKESK. Trimming left V 6 bases short and J 10 bases short, with 16 bases between. This CDR3 comprises 12 residues. The specimen comprised peripheral blood, sampled in the third trimester of pregnancy. The TCR was taken from a female donor with multiple sclerosis, enrolled in a pregnancy study. This chain links TRBV14 with TRBJ2-7; D gene unclear. The CDR3 coding sequence is TGTGCCAGCAGTCGTTCTCGCGCGCTACAGTACTTC. Amino acid sequence: CASSRSRALQYF.